This TCR beta chain was documented in a study of T-cell memory formation after mild COVID-19. Study-level information: Clusters of TCRs were largely donor specific.

Concerning this clonotype itself: Its antigen is undetermined.

Study-level findings and limits: Shrinking CD4+ clones resided mostly in CM and EM, and CD8+ ones in EMRA. Some clones that responded turned up in pre-infection memory, which suggests that cross-reactive memory joined in. CD4/CD8 balance held among clones contracting day 15 to 85, and later expanders leaned CD4+.

In germline, CDR1 is SGHDT, CDR2 YYEEEE. CDR3 length equals 14 residues. Deletions cut 3 bases from V and 3 bases from J, with 10 bases between. Using its own MiXCR run on the 5' RACE reads, TCRdb lists one record per CDR3 protein. Among about 12,000 distinct CDR3 sequences listed, about 14% were seen once. The rearrangement links TRBV5-6 to TRBJ2-1; no definite D call. Sequenced sample: PBMCs or a T cell subset sorted from them (not recorded which). This clonotype was obtained from a man between 18 and 29 years old who had mild COVID-19 (a few samples of this study predate the infection). Cell type and time point are not known. This chain's CDR3 is CASSSDGSYNEQFF. The CDR3 region has the DNA TGTGCCAGCAGCTCCGACGGTAGCTACAATGAGCAGTTCTTC.